This entry describes one T cell receptor (beta chain). Its antigen has not been determined. No qualities accompany the bases; no much larger clone lies one base away. This entry belongs to a study of CD8 T cells in ankylosing spondylitis (dated by TCRdb to the late 2010s). In the study overall: To find TCR variants linked to disease, the study profiled T cell receptor beta repertoires in ankylosing spondylitis patients and healthy donors. In total, the full study cohort was made up of approximately 99 healthy donors and some 26 ankylosing spondylitis patients. Samples of peripheral blood were taken, and for ankylosing spondylitis patients, synovial fluid was collected as well. Summary of the overall study and its limitations: A CD8+ phenotype was shown by the disease-linked clones, which were found at relatively low frequencies in peripheral blood. According to the report, matched synovial fluid samples from ankylosing spondylitis patients were significantly enriched for the disease-linked clones. A TCR beta motif of about 8 highly homologous amino acid variants appeared characteristic of blood from ankylosing spondylitis patients. Some of the motif variants had been reported before in the synovial fluid and blood of reactive arthritis patients, a finding that suggests common disease-initiation mechanisms.

TCRdb names Illumina HiSeq 2500 as the instrument used. Quantitative 5'-RACE with molecular barcodes was used to prepare TCR beta libraries. The original methods were these. A new computational method based on a probabilistic model of VDJ rearrangement was used to identify disease-linked TCR variants. TCRdb reprocessing: public reads trimmed at Q25 with fastp, clones called with MiXCR, in-frame beta chains kept. Entries are consolidated by CDR3 protein sequence, retaining the most common genes and DNA. Clone size and V and J calls follow TCRdb, not the original study. The sample table lists some 450,000 distinct CDR3 sequences, about 15% of them with a count of one. In total, the top ten clones hold about 0.94% of the sample. Germline trimming: 6 bases from V, 2 bases from J; junction bases outside gene matches: 7. Per the germline V gene (reference sequence), DFQATT is the CDR1 and SNEGSKA is the CDR2. Counted from cysteine to phenylalanine, this CDR3 has 14 amino acids. The CDR3 DNA has 42 bases and is translated from base 1.

The specimen sequenced was blood, either unsorted or a sorted T cell fraction (not recorded which). The rearrangement combines TRBV20-1 with TRBJ2-5; a stretch of 9 junction bases matches TRBD2. This TCR came from a male donor with ankylosing spondylitis. The sequenced DNA: TGCAGTGCGGAATTGGGACTAGCTCAAGAGACCCAGTACTTC. This is translated as CSAELGLAQETQYF.